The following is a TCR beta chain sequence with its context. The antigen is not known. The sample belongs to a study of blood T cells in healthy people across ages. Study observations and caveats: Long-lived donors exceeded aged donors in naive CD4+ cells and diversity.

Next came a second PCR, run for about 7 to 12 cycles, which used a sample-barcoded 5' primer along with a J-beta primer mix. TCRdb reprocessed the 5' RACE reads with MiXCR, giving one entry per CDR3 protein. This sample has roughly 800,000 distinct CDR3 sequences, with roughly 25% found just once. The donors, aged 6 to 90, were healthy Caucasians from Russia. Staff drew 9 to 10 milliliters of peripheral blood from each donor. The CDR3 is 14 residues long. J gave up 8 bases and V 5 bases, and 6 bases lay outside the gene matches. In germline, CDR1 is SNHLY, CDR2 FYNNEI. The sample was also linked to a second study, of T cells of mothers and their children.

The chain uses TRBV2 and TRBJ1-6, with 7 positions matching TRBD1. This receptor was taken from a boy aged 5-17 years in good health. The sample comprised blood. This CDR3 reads CASSRDSGDSPLHF. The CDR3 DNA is TGTGCCAGCAGTCGGGACAGCGGGGATTCACCCCTCCACTTT.